The sequence of this T cell receptor beta chain was determined in a study of CD8 T cells in ankylosing spondylitis (dated by TCRdb to the late 2010s). Describing the broader study: The study set out to find disease-linked TCR variants by profiling T cell receptor beta repertoires in ankylosing spondylitis patients and healthy donors. The whole study cohort included about a hundred healthy donors and 20 to 30 ankylosing spondylitis patients. Samples of peripheral blood were taken, and for ankylosing spondylitis patients, synovial fluid was collected as well.

Instrument on record: Illumina HiSeq 2500. Quantitative 5'-RACE with molecular barcodes was used to prepare TCR beta libraries. As for the authors' bioinformatics: A new computational method based on a probabilistic model of VDJ rearrangement was used to identify disease-linked TCR variants. TCRdb trimmed public reads at Q25 via fastp, called clones via MiXCR and kept in-frame beta chains. Rows matching on CDR3 protein sequence are summarized as one entry with the most common DNA and genes. The V and J calls and clone size come from TCRdb's table, not from the authors' own analysis. This sample holds more than 100,000 distinct CDR3 sequences; about a sixth were observed only once. Roughly 30% of the sample comes from the top ten. Findings and caveats that apply to the study as a whole: Some motif variants were previously reported in synovial fluid and blood of reactive arthritis patients, suggesting common disease-initiation mechanisms. Blood from ankylosing spondylitis patients appeared to be characterized by a TCR beta motif composed of under ten highly homologous amino acid variants. In peripheral blood, the disease-linked clones were found at relatively low frequencies and had a CD8+ phenotype. The disease-linked clones were reported to be significantly enriched in matched synovial fluid samples from ankylosing spondylitis patients.

A remark on this clonotype: Its binding antigen is unknown. The sample holds no much larger clone one base away, and base qualities are not on file.

The CDR3 runs 15 residues from the cysteine to the phenylalanine. CDR3 DNA only is kept here, 45 bases in frame from base 1. Looking up the germline V gene yields CDR1 SGDLS and CDR2 YYNGEE. Trimmed from V: 2 bases; trimmed from J: 8 bases; junction bases lacking a gene match: 9. The sample taken for sequencing was blood, either unsorted or a sorted T cell fraction (not recorded which). The rearrangement combines TRBV9 with TRBJ2-1, with 8 bases matching TRBD2. This sequence originates from a male donor with ankylosing spondylitis. The DNA reads as follows: TGTGCCAGCAGCGTCAGCGGGAGAGCAGGCGATGAGCAGTTCTTC. The resulting protein is CASSVSGRAGDEQFF.